The sample holds one count of the clone carrying this TCR beta chain. Its antigen is unknown. Germline CDR1 is GTSNPN and CDR2 is SVGIG (reference sequence). This CDR3 is built from 14 residues. Trimming stripped 5 bases from V and 0 bases from J, with 11 bases between. PCR was performed using 60 Vbeta and 13 Jbeta primers. The method was immunoSEQ multiplex PCR; TCRdb's version includes in-frame clones alone and lacks a portion of them. The repertoire holds over 150,000 clones, with roughly 80% as singletons. This entry is derived from a study of cytomegalovirus exposure and HLA in healthy donors. Study conclusions and caveats: It was in a later analysis that TCR association rates were seen to vary by HLA locus, highest for DRB1 and lowest for HLA-C. Analyses of presence and absence presupposed an approximately uniform sequencing depth across donors. The classifier reportedly diagnosed cytomegalovirus status with high specificity and sensitivity. Previously analyzed data showed that most TCR beta V segments were productive at a frequency of about 87% or about 30%.

The sample comprised PBMCs. The chain carries TRBV30 and TRBJ1-3; no definite D call. This TCR was sampled from a male donor in good health and CMV-seronegative. CDR3 in amino acids: CAWLGAYSGNTIYF. The CDR3 bases are TGTGCCTGGCTCGGAGCATACTCTGGAAACACCATATATTTT.